The rows below give T cell receptor beta chains drawn from one sample of a study of PD-1 blockade in classical Hodgkin lymphoma. Only in-frame clones appear in the TCRdb table, and some are missing; sequencing was by immunoSEQ multiplex PCR. The profile shows about 21,000 clones, around 94% of them singletons. The sequencing input was peripheral blood mononuclear cells (PBMCs). The source is a human donor with classical Hodgkin lymphoma. CDR3s include the opening cysteine and the closing phenylalanine or tryptophan.

j_call	v_call	cdr3_length	cdr3_aa
TRBJ1-4	TRBV7-2	15	CASSLAGQGSEKLFF
TRBJ2-1	TRBV4-2	17	CASSQGETGGPYNEQFF
TRBJ2-3	TRBV5-6	14	CASSFIAGLDTQYF
TRBJ2-1	TRBV28	10	CASSRDRQFF
TRBJ1-2	TRBV9	15	CASSARQGTNYGYTF
TRBJ2-3	TRBV14	12	CASSQGWNTQYF
TRBJ1-6	TRBV9	16	CASSVNSGPYNSPLHF
TRBJ1-5	TRBV4-1	15	CASSQGYRSNQPQHF
TRBJ2-7	TRBV7-6	15	CASSLALAGTYEQYF
TRBJ1-2	TRBV7-6	15	CASSTPDGPNYGYTF
TRBJ2-1	TRBV6-1	16	CASSETSGVSYNEQFF
TRBJ1-2	TRBV15	14	CATSATGTAYGYTF
TRBJ2-1	TRBV14	19	CASSHWTSGGPHSYNEQFF
TRBJ2-7	TRBV11-2	15	CASSFGGQGAYEQYF
TRBJ1-2	TRBV9	11	CASTGGQGYTF
TRBJ2-5	TRBV30	16	CAWSGGQDSLGETQYF
TRBJ2-3	TRBV9	13	CASSFQTRDTQYF
TRBJ2-7	TRBV5-6	12	CASSRVSYEQYF
TRBJ1-2	TRBV25-1	12	CASSLQGGGYTF
TRBJ2-1	TRBV2	14	CASFRSFRYNEQFF
TRBJ1-4	TRBV9	14	CASSLGRSNEKLFF
TRBJ1-1	TRBV7-2	15	CASSLARRVNTEAFF
TRBJ2-3	TRBV4-2	16	CASSQVGRAGGDTQYF
TRBJ2-3	TRBV9	16	CASSVVTSGAPDTQYF
TRBJ1-2	TRBV9	15	CASSVATDFNYGYTF
TRBJ2-7	TRBV6-1	14	CASSPARGTYEQYF
TRBJ2-1	TRBV9	15	CASSKTSGGVYEQFF
TRBJ1-5	TRBV30	15	CAWQPGQIGNQPQHF
TRBJ2-7	TRBV15	15	CATSRERGHSYEQYF
TRBJ1-2	TRBV15	16	CATSRDTVRTGGGYTF